Presented here are 24 T cell receptor beta chains from one specimen sequenced in a study of cytomegalovirus exposure and HLA in healthy donors. Assay used: immunoSEQ multiplex PCR; TCRdb lists only in-frame clones, some missing. The table includes tens of thousands of clones, roughly 89% detected once. Input material: PBMCs. Receptor source: a woman between 18 and 30 years old in good health and CMV-seronegative.

The chain carries TRBV6-1 and TRBJ1-1, with D possibly TRBD1 on 6 matching bases. Trimming pared 1 base from V and 4 bases from J, leaving 10 bases between. Germline V lookup: CDR1 MNHNS, CDR2 SASEGT. The CDR3 extends over 14 amino acids. CDR3 nucleotide sequence: TGTGCCAGCAGTGAAGAGGGGGTTGCCACTGAAGCTTTCTTT. This encodes CASSEEGVATEAFF.

The table lists this clone with a count of one. V usage is TRBV2 and J usage is TRBJ2-1; 7 bases line up with TRBD2. The CDR3 sequence is 14 residues long. V was pared by 6 bases and J by 4 bases, with 6 bases of the junction left unmatched. The germline V gene encodes CDR1 SNHLY and CDR2 FYNNEI. The CDR3 region is CASRRAGLYNEQFF. As DNA, the CDR3 is TGTGCCAGCAGGAGAGCGGGGCTATACAATGAGCAGTTCTTC. The full variable domain, in which reference TRBV2 and TRBJ2-1 provide the parts outside the CDR3, is EPEVTQTPSHQVTQMGQEVILRCVPISNHLYFYWYRQILGQKVEFLVSFYNNEISEKSEIFDDQFSVERPDGSNFTLKIRSTKLEDSAMYFCASRRAGLYNEQFFGPGTRLTVL.

The chain is built from TRBV15 and TRBJ2-3; 11 bases are shared with TRBD2. The CDR3 has 14 amino acids. Trimming at V came to 5 bases and at J to 6 bases, leaving 4 bases not matched to a gene. The germline V gene encodes CDR1 LNHNV and CDR2 YYDKDF (reference sequence). CDR3 bases: TGTGCCACCAGCGTAGCGGGAGGGATGGATACGCAGTATTTT. It encodes CATSVAGGMDTQYF. The full variable domain, rest sourced from reference TRBV15 and TRBJ2-3, is DAMVIQNPRYQVTQFGKPVTLSCSQTLNHNVMYWYQQKSSQAPKLLFHYYDKDFNNEADTPDNFQSRRPNTSFCFLDIRSPGLGDTAMYLCATSVAGGMDTQYFGPGTRLTVL.

This rearrangement joins TRBV9 to TRBJ2-2, with TRBD1 identical over 8 bases. Germline CDR1 is SGDLS and CDR2 is YYNGEE. CDR3 size: 20 residues. V shed 4 bases and J 2 bases; nucleotides not matched to a gene: 19. The CDR3: CASSTPDRGLGRVNTGELFF. DNA for the CDR3: TGTGCCAGCAGCACCCCCGACAGGGGATTGGGGCGGGTCAACACCGGGGAGCTGTTTTTT.

This rearrangement joins TRBV30 to TRBJ2-3, with 11 positions matching TRBD2. V was clipped by 2 bases and J by 6 bases; unmatched bases: 10. The CDR3 sequence is 16 residues long. In germline, CDR1 is GTSNPN, CDR2 SVGIG (reference sequence). CDR3 bases: TGTGCCTGGAGTCCCGGGACTAGCGGAGGGTTGGATACGCAGTATTTT. This sequence encodes CAWSPGTSGGLDTQYF.

CDR3 nucleotides: TGTGCCAGTAGTTCCCAGGGTCGGGAGACCCAGTACTTC. This encodes CASSSQGRETQYF. V and J are TRBV19 and TRBJ2-5; a weak D match, TRBD1 (5 bases). CDR1 LNHDA and CDR2 SQIVND come from the germline V gene (reference sequence). The length of the CDR3 is 13 residues. V lost 5 bases to trimming and J lost 5 bases, with 12 bases between them.

The chain uses TRBV30 and TRBJ2-1, with D possibly matching TRBD1 (6 bases). The ends were cut back, 2 bases at V and 0 bases at J, with 8 bases in the middle. The CDR3 runs to 14 residues. Germline V gene lookup returns CDR1 GTSNPN and CDR2 SVGIG (reference sequence). Here the CDR3 DNA reads TGTGCCTGGAGTAAAGGGGGCTCCTACAATGAGCAGTTCTTC. Translated: CAWSKGGSYNEQFF.

This clone was seen a few times. The chain links TRBV6-1 to TRBJ2-7; 11 bases agree with TRBD1. Germline V gene data show CDR1 as MNHNS and CDR2 as SASEGT. The CDR3 is 15 residues long. The junction had 7 bases not matched to a gene; V was cut back by 4 bases and J by 5 bases. The CDR3 reads CASSGRTGGSDEQYF. The DNA of the CDR3 is TGTGCCAGCAGTGGGCGGACAGGGGGCAGCGACGAGCAGTACTTC.

The chain combines TRBV6-5 with TRBJ2-5; D is unresolved. Trimming stripped 2 bases from V and 5 bases from J, with 12 bases between. This CDR3 has 14 residues. Germline CDR1 is MNHEY and CDR2 is SVGAGI. The CDR3 region has the DNA TGTGCCAGCAGTTACATGGCAGGCCGGGAGACCCAGTACTTC. This sequence encodes CASSYMAGRETQYF.

The rearrangement uses TRBV7-9 and TRBJ1-2, with 10 bases lining up with TRBD1. The CDR3 contains 14 residues. The junction had 1 base not matched to a gene; V was cut back by 1 base and J by 5 bases. Looked up from germline, CDR1 is SEHNR and CDR2 is FQNEAQ (reference sequence). The CDR3 DNA is TGTGCCAGCAGCTTAGGGACAGGGGGATATGGCTACACCTTC. Protein sequence: CASSLGTGGYGYTF.

The chain uses TRBV7-9 and TRBJ1-1; 7 nucleotides agree with TRBD1. V shed 5 bases and J 1 base; nucleotides not matched to a gene: 7. The CDR3 is 15 residues long. Germline CDR1 is SEHNR and CDR2 is FQNEAQ (reference sequence). Here the CDR3 reads CASSRATGSNTEAFF. The CDR3 region has the DNA TGTGCCAGCAGCCGCGCGACAGGGTCGAACACTGAAGCTTTCTTT.

V usage is TRBV11-2 and J usage is TRBJ1-1; D is possibly TRBD1 (5 bases). Germline CDR1 reads SGHAT; CDR2 reads FQNNGV. V lost 3 bases and J lost 1, with 12 bases in between. The CDR3 is 15 residues long. The CDR3 region is CASSFFVTENTEAFF. The CDR3 DNA follows: TGTGCCAGCAGCTTTTTCGTGACAGAGAACACTGAAGCTTTCTTT.

The J gene is TRBJ1-2, the V gene TRBV28; TRBD1 agrees at 7 bases. CDR3 length equals 15 residues. Looked up from germline, CDR1 is MDHEN and CDR2 is SYDVKM. J was trimmed by 8 bases and V by 3 bases; bases with no gene match: 12. The CDR3 region has the DNA TGTGCCAGCAGTTTCACGACAGGGCGACGGCTAGGCTACACCTTC. Amino acids: CASSFTTGRRLGYTF.

Sample share makes this clone medium-sized. The V call is TRBV29-1, the J call TRBJ2-4; TRBD1 agrees at 8 bases. The trim removed 6 bases at V and 5 bases at J, leaving 3 bases unmatched. The CDR3 consists of 12 residues. Germline CDR1 is SQVTM and CDR2 is ANQGSEA. The CDR3 is CSVRGQENIQYF. CDR3 nucleotides: TGCAGCGTCAGGGGACAGGAAAACATTCAGTACTTC.

J is TRBJ2-5 and V is TRBV6-5; the D gene is possibly TRBD2 (6 bases). The CDR3 spans 13 residues. Trimming took 6 bases from V and 4 from J, leaving 12 bases between them. CDR1 MNHEY and CDR2 SVGAGI come from the germline V gene. CDR3 amino acids: CASSVGSRETQYF. The CDR3 DNA reads as TGTGCCAGCAGCGTCGGGAGCCGAGAGACCCAGTACTTC.

The chain combines TRBV5-1 with TRBJ2-5; D is ambiguous. This CDR3 comprises 16 residues. Germline lookup yields CDR1 SGHRS and CDR2 YFSETQ. Trimming left V 0 bases short and J 1 base short, with 13 bases between. The CDR3 loop reads CASSLGLVGFQETQYF. The CDR3 nucleotides read TGCGCCAGCAGCTTGGGATTGGTCGGGTTCCAAGAGACCCAGTACTTC.

The chain joins TRBV14 to TRBJ2-7, with TRBD1 matching over 7 bases. V was clipped by 3 bases and J by 6 bases; unmatched bases: 8. The CDR3 contains 14 residues. The germline CDR1 and CDR2 sequences are SGHDN and FVKESK. This CDR3 reads CASSQIQQGSEQYF. CDR3 bases: TGTGCCAGCAGCCAGATCCAACAGGGGTCCGAGCAGTACTTC. Full variable domain (rest looked up from reference TRBV14 and TRBJ2-7): EAGVTQFPSHSVIEKGQTVTLRCDPISGHDNLYWYRRVMGKEIKFLLHFVKESKQDESGMPNNRFLAERTGGTYSTLKVQPAELEDSGVYFCASSQIQQGSEQYFGPGTRLTVT.

The genes are TRBV7-9 and TRBJ2-2; 14 bases agree with TRBD2. The length of the CDR3 is 18 residues. The trim removed 4 bases at V and 7 bases at J, leaving 11 bases unmatched. CDR1 SEHNR and CDR2 FQNEAQ come from the germline V gene (reference sequence). The CDR3 loop is CASSSKGTSGSRGGELFF. In DNA, the CDR3 is TGTGCCAGCAGCTCTAAAGGGACTAGCGGGAGCCGCGGCGGGGAGCTGTTTTTT.

The chain joins TRBV13 to TRBJ2-3; D is perhaps TRBD2 (6 bases). The CDR3 has 15 residues. The germline V and J ends were trimmed by 0 bases and 3 bases, with 10 bases remaining between them. CDR1 PRHDT and CDR2 FYEKMQ come from the germline V gene (reference sequence). This CDR3 is CASSLGLGSTDTQYF. In nucleotides, the CDR3 is TGTGCCAGCAGCTTAGGCCTCGGGAGTACAGATACGCAGTATTTT. Using reference TRBV13 and TRBJ2-3 for the parts outside the CDR3, the full variable domain is AAGVIQSPRHLIKEKRETATLKCYPIPRHDTVYWYQQGPGQDPQFLISFYEKMQSDKGSIPDRFSAQQFSDYHSELNMSSLELGDSALYFCASSLGLGSTDTQYFGPGTRLTVL.

The chain combines TRBV6-8 with TRBJ2-6; 11 bases are a match to TRBD2. The CDR3 extends over 17 amino acids. The V gene's germline CDR1 is MNHGY and CDR2 SAAAGT. V lost 5 bases and J lost 2; bases outside the gene matches: 5. The CDR3 DNA reads as TGTGCCAGCAGTCAAACTAGCGGGAGACCTGGGGCCAACGTCCTGACTTTC. It is translated as CASSQTSGRPGANVLTF.

J is TRBJ2-2 and V is TRBV7-9, with unresolved D. This CDR3 has 13 amino acids. Looked up from germline, CDR1 is SEHNR and CDR2 is FQNEAQ (reference sequence). V lost 8 bases and J 2 bases, leaving 9 bases between the germline ends. The CDR3 DNA follows: TGTGCCAGCGTTGGCGGTAACACCGGGGAGCTGTTTTTT. Amino acids: CASVGGNTGELFF.

The chain couples TRBV28 to TRBJ2-2; 11 positions agree with TRBD2. V shed 6 bases, J shed 7 bases, and the junction held 13 bases outside the gene matches. The germline gives CDR1 MDHEN, CDR2 SYDVKM. There are 17 residues in the CDR3. The CDR3 DNA reads as TGTGCCAGCAGACCCAGGGGTCTAGCGGGAGGAGTCGGGGAGCTGTTTTTT. This encodes CASRPRGLAGGVGELFF.

The V call is TRBV6-5, the J call TRBJ2-2, with D perhaps matching TRBD2 (5 bases). Trimming stripped 2 bases from V and 5 bases from J, with 6 bases between. The CDR3 totals 13 residues. Germline V gene sequence: CDR1 MNHEY, CDR2 SVGAGI. The CDR3 protein is CASSYLATGELFF. CDR3 nucleotides: TGTGCCAGCAGTTACCTAGCAACCGGGGAGCTGTTTTTT.

This clone was seen once. The chain employs TRBV9 and TRBJ2-1; TRBD2 aligns across 12 bases. Germline V gives CDR1 SGDLS, CDR2 YYNGEE. The CDR3 consists of 14 residues. V lost 6 bases, J lost 7 bases, and 5 bases stayed unmatched. CDR3 amino acids: CASTRTSGENEQFF. The CDR3 bases are TGTGCCAGCACTCGGACTAGCGGGGAGAATGAGCAGTTCTTC.